This TCR beta chain stems from a study of shared clonotypes between healthy human individuals. The trim removed 0 bases at V and 2 bases at J, leaving 22 bases unmatched. The CDR3 runs 22 residues. The germline V gene encodes CDR1 LNHNV and CDR2 YYDKDF (reference sequence). TCRdb's table, derived via immunoSEQ multiplex PCR, lists solely in-frame clones and lacks some. The repertoire holds approximately 1,500,000 clones, with roughly 97% as singletons. Sequencing was performed on naive CD4+ T cells sorted from blood. The subset is: CD45RA+ positively selected. This receptor was taken from a man aged 25 to 45 in good health. The chain is built from TRBV15 and TRBJ2-7; 10 bases are shared with TRBD1. Written as DNA, the CDR3 is TGTGCCACCAGCAGAGATAGAGGTATCGCGGGACAGGGGCCTGCGATTACCTACGAGCAGTACTTC. It is translated as CATSRDRGIAGQGPAITYEQYF.